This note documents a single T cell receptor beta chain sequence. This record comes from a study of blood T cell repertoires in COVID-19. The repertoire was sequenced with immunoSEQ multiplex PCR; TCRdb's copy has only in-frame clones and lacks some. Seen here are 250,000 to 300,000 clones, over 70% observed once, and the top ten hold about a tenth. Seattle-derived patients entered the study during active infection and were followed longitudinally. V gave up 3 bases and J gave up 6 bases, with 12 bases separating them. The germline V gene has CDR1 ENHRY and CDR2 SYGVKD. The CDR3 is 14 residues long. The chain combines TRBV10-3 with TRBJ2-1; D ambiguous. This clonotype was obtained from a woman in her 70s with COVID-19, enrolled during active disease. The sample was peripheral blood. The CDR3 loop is CAISDFSPGNEQFF. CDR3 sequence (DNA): TGTGCCATCAGTGACTTCTCTCCGGGCAATGAGCAGTTCTTC.